The 10 T cell receptor beta chains below were found in one sample sequenced in a study of blood T cell repertoires in COVID-19. The table came from immunoSEQ multiplex PCR; TCRdb's copy has only in-frame clones and leaves some out. The top ten hold under 15% of the sample, which has 250,000 to 350,000 clones, around nine tenths seen once. Material: peripheral blood. The receptors originated from a woman in her 70s with COVID-19, enrolled during active disease.

The chain recombines TRBV28 with TRBJ1-5, with 9 nucleotides matching TRBD1. The CDR3 sequence is 16 residues long. With V trimmed by 0 bases and J by 7 bases, 7 bases remained unmatched. The germline gives CDR1 MDHEN, CDR2 SYDVKM. The chain's CDR3 is CASSLWGTGRKQPQHF. CDR3 nucleotides: TGTGCCAGCAGTTTATGGGGGACAGGGAGGAAGCAGCCCCAGCATTTT.

The chain uses TRBV27 and TRBJ2-7; possibly TRBD1 for D (5 bases). Trimming removed 4 bases from V and 3 bases from J, with 19 bases in between. Per germline, CDR1 MNHEY and CDR2 SMNVEV (reference sequence). The CDR3 consists of 16 residues. The CDR3 is CASSYRNPSSNYEQYF. In DNA, the CDR3 is TGTGCCAGCAGTTACAGGAATCCGAGTTCAAACTACGAGCAGTACTTC.

This clone has just a few counts. The chain employs TRBV6-5 and TRBJ2-7; D is ambiguous. This CDR3 is built from 14 residues. Germline V gene data show CDR1 as MNHEY and CDR2 as SVGAGI. The ends were cut back, 6 bases at V and 3 bases at J, with 15 bases in the middle. The DNA for the CDR3 is TGTGCCAGCAGGAACCGAGTTGCGTACTACGAGCAGTACTTC. It encodes CASRNRVAYYEQYF.

V usage is TRBV9 and J usage is TRBJ1-3; maybe TRBD1 (6 bases). CDR1 and CDR2 from the germline V gene are SGDLS and YYNGEE. V was clipped by 3 bases and J by 8 bases, with 15 bases between them. CDR3 length: 14 amino acids. CDR3 amino acids: CASSDRDRGDTIYF. CDR3 nucleotide sequence: TGTGCCAGCAGCGACAGGGACCGGGGGGACACCATATATTTT. Looking up the rest from reference TRBV9 and TRBJ1-3 gives the full variable domain: DSGVTQTPKHLITATGQRVTLRCSPRSGDLSVYWYQQSLDQGLQFLIQYYNGEERAKGNILERFSAQQFPDLHSELNLSSLELGDSALYFCASSDRDRGDTIYFGEGSWLTVV.

V usage is TRBV21-1 and J usage is TRBJ1-5; the D call TRBD1 from the table was never checked on the DNA. TRBV21-1 counts as a pseudogene. The CDR3 covers 18 residues. CDR3 sequence reads: CASSKGAQWGQRNQPQHF. CDR3 nucleotides: TGTGCCAGCAGCAAGGGGGCTCAATGGGGACAGCGAAATCAGCCCCAGCATTTT.

The J gene is TRBJ2-5, the V gene TRBV12-3 or TRBV12-4, with 7 bases aligning to TRBD2. This CDR3 contains 13 residues. V lost 11 bases and J lost 5; bases outside the gene matches: 11. DNA for the CDR3: TGTGCCTGCGGGGGACCGACCGGGGAGACCCAGTACTTC. Amino acids: CACGGPTGETQYF.

The rearrangement uses TRBV7-9 and TRBJ2-1, with 7 bases that match TRBD1. The V gene end was trimmed by 5 bases and the J gene end by 9 bases; junction bases not matched to a gene: 1. The CDR3 has 11 residues. Germline V gene sequence: CDR1 SEHNR, CDR2 FQNEAQ (reference sequence). This CDR3 reads CASSRDSEQFF. The CDR3 bases are TGTGCCAGCAGCCGGGACAGTGAGCAGTTCTTC.

The gene calls are TRBV24-1 and TRBJ2-3; 11 nucleotides match TRBD1. CDR1 KGHDR and CDR2 SFDVKD come from the germline V gene. This CDR3 has 17 amino acids. The V gene end was trimmed by 3 bases and the J gene end by 2 bases; junction bases not matched to a gene: 6. In DNA form, the CDR3 reads TGTGCCACCAGTGATGCCGGGACAGGGGGGTACACAGATACGCAGTATTTT. Translation: CATSDAGTGGYTDTQYF.

The chain has TRBV28 and TRBJ2-3; TRBD1 matches at 9 bases. V lost 8 bases, J lost 4 bases, and 7 bases stayed unmatched. Per germline, CDR1 MDHEN and CDR2 SYDVKM. CDR3 length equals 14 residues. The DNA of the CDR3 is TGTGCCAGCCGGGGGACAGGGTCAGCAGATACGCAGTATTTT. As protein: CASRGTGSADTQYF. Full variable domain (rest looked up from reference TRBV28 and TRBJ2-3): DVKVTQSSRYLVKRTGEKVFLECVQDMDHENMFWYRQDPGLGLRLIYFSYDVKMKEKGDIPEGYSVSREKKERFSLILESASTNQTSMYLCASRGTGSADTQYFGPGTRLTVL.

This CDR3 reads CASSSGTGIIHEQYF. The CDR3 DNA reads as TGTGCCAGCAGTTCCGGGACAGGAATTATCCACGAGCAGTACTTC. This rearrangement joins TRBV28 to TRBJ2-7, with TRBD1 matching 8 bases. The CDR3 sequence is 15 residues long. V shed 4 bases, J shed 5 bases, and the junction held 10 bases outside the gene matches. Germline CDR1 and CDR2: MDHEN and SYDVKM. Full variable domain (outside the CDR3, taken from reference TRBV28 and TRBJ2-7): DVKVTQSSRYLVKRTGEKVFLECVQDMDHENMFWYRQDPGLGLRLIYFSYDVKMKEKGDIPEGYSVSREKKERFSLILESASTNQTSMYLCASSSGTGIIHEQYFGPGTRLTVT.